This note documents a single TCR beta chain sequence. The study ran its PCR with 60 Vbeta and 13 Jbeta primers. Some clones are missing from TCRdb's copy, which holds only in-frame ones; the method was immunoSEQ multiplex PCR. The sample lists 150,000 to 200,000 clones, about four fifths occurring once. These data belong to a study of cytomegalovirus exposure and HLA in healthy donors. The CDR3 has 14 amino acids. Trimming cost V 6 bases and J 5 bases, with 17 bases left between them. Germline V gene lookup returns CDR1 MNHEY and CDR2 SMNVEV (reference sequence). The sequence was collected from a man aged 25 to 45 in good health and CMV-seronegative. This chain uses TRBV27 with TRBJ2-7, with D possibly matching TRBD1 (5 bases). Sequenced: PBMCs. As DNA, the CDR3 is TGTGCCAGCAGCCAGGGATTCTTCAACGACGAGCAGTACTTC. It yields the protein CASSQGFFNDEQYF.